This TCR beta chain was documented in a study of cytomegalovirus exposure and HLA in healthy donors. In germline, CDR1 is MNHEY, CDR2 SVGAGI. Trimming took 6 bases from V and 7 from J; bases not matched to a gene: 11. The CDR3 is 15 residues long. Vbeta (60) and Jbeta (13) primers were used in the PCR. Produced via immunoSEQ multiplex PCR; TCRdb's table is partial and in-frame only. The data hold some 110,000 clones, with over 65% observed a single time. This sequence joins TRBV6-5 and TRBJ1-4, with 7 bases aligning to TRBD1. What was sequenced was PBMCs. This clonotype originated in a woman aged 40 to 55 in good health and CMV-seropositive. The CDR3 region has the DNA TGTGCCAGCAGGTTTAACCGACAGGGAACTGAAAAACTGTTTTTT. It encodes CASRFNRQGTEKLFF.